What follows are 20 T cell receptor beta chains derived from one specimen sequenced in a study of CD8 T cells in Susac syndrome. The RNA, about 0.45 to 1 ug, was put through reverse transcription using random hexamers. TCRdb ran MiXCR on the immunoSEQ multiplex PCR reads and lists one entry per CDR3 protein. The sample contains 160,000 or so distinct CDR3 sequences, roughly 95% of which appear only once. Input material: CD4+ T cells from PBMCs. All receptors derive from a human donor with multiple sclerosis.

This chain uses TRBV7-8 with TRBJ2-2; 7 bases are shared with TRBD2. V dropped 0 bases and J dropped 0; count of bases not matched to a gene: 10. CDR3 length equals 19 residues. Germline V gene sequence: CDR1 SGHVS, CDR2 FQNEAQ. CDR3 residues: CASSLAQHYREANTGELFF. CDR3 coding DNA: TGTGCCAGCAGCTTAGCGCAGCATTATCGGGAGGCGAACACCGGGGAGCTGTTTTTT.

This rearrangement joins TRBV30 to TRBJ2-1; 14 nucleotides align to TRBD2. V was pared by 5 bases and J by 5 bases, with 8 bases of the junction left unmatched. Germline CDR1 and CDR2: GTSNPN and SVGIG (reference sequence). The CDR3 loop spans 16 amino acids. The CDR3: CAWGGLAGVVHNEQFF. CDR3 nucleotide sequence: TGTGCCTGGGGGGGACTAGCGGGAGTGGTCCACAATGAGCAGTTCTTC.

This clonotype has just one count. This chain links TRBV7-2 with TRBJ1-1, with 7 nucleotides matching TRBD1. Looked up from germline, CDR1 is SGHTA and CDR2 is FQGNSA. Unmatched junction bases numbered 9, after V lost 5 bases and J lost 9 bases. This CDR3 contains 13 residues. The CDR3: CASSVDRVRQAFF. CDR3 in DNA: TGTGCCAGCAGCGTCGACAGGGTGAGGCAAGCTTTCTTT. Supplemented by reference TRBV7-2 and TRBJ1-1, the full variable domain reads GAGVSQSPSNKVTEKGKDVELRCDPISGHTALYWYRQSLGQGLEFLIYFQGNSAPDKSGLPSDRFSAERTGGSVSTLTIQRTQQEDSAVYLCASSVDRVRQAFFGQGTRLTVV.

The sample holds one count of this clonotype. V is TRBV3-1 and J is TRBJ1-5; D ambiguous. V was cut by 0 bases and J by 6 bases, with 12 bases left in between. The CDR3 contains 15 residues. Germline lookup yields CDR1 LGHDT and CDR2 YNNKEL (reference sequence). In nucleotides, the CDR3 is TGTGCCAGCAGCCAAGATGCCGGGGAGGGTCAGCCCCAGCATTTT. This gives the protein CASSQDAGEGQPQHF.

The chain carries TRBV7-2 and TRBJ2-5; D may be TRBD1 (6 bases). Trimming took off 1 base at V and 4 bases at J, with 10 bases between the two ends. The germline CDR1 and CDR2 sequences are SGHTA and FQGNSA. CDR3 length: 14 residues. The DNA for the CDR3 is TGTGCCAGCAGCTTAGGAACAGGGACAGAGACCCAGTACTTC. Its translation: CASSLGTGTETQYF.

The chain has TRBV7-7 and TRBJ2-1; D ambiguous. V was clipped by 1 base and J by 2 bases, with 6 bases between them. This CDR3 is 14 amino acids long. Germline V gene lookup returns CDR1 SSHAT and CDR2 FNYEAQ (reference sequence). In DNA form, the CDR3 reads TGTGCCAGCAGCTTAGATGGGGCCTACAATGAGCAGTTCTTC. This codes for CASSLDGAYNEQFF.

The V and J genes are TRBV7-2 and TRBJ1-5; possible D gene TRBD1, 5 bases. The CDR3 contains 13 residues. V was trimmed by 5 bases and J by 5 bases, leaving 10 bases between them. In germline, CDR1 is SGHTA, CDR2 FQGNSA. The DNA for the CDR3 is TGTGCCAGCAGCCAGGGTATGGATCAGCCCCAGCATTTT. Its protein product is CASSQGMDQPQHF.

This chain joins TRBV20-1 and TRBJ2-5, with D tentatively TRBD1 or TRBD2 (5 bases each). Trimming left V 6 bases short and J 1 base short, with 15 bases between. The CDR3 is made up of 14 amino acids. The germline gives CDR1 DFQATT, CDR2 SNEGSKA (reference sequence). CDR3 amino acids: CSAPPGRRQETQYF. In DNA form, the CDR3 reads TGCAGTGCGCCTCCGGGACGGCGCCAAGAGACCCAGTACTTC.

V usage is TRBV7-9 and J usage is TRBJ1-4, with 8 bases lining up with TRBD1. This CDR3 comprises 18 residues. J lost 7 bases, V lost 1 base, and 14 bases had no gene match. Germline CDR1 and CDR2: SEHNR and FQNEAQ (reference sequence). CDR3 nucleotides: TGTGCCAGCAGCTTAGGTCGGCAGGGGGCCGGCGAAGTTGAAAAACTGTTTTTT. Its translation: CASSLGRQGAGEVEKLFF. Combining the CDR3 with reference TRBV7-9 and TRBJ1-4 gives the whole variable domain DTGVSQNPRHKITKRGQNVTFRCDPISEHNRLYWYRQTLGQGPEFLTYFQNEAQLEKSRLLSDRFSAERPKGSFSTLEIQRTEQGDSAMYLCASSLGRQGAGEVEKLFFGSGTQLSVL.

The V gene is TRBV5-4, the J gene TRBJ2-7; 7 bases map to TRBD1. V trimming: 4 bases; J trimming: 6 bases; junction bases outside the gene matches: 7. Germline V gives CDR1 SGHNT, CDR2 YYREEE (reference sequence). This CDR3 is built from 13 residues. The chain's CDR3 is CASSTEAGGEQYF. The CDR3 DNA follows: TGTGCCAGCAGCACCGAAGCAGGGGGCGAGCAGTACTTC.

The chain links TRBV20-1 to TRBJ2-2, with D tentatively TRBD1 or TRBD2 (5 bases each). With 4 bases removed from V and 4 bases from J, the gap between germline ends came to 13 bases. Germline values: CDR1 DFQATT, CDR2 SNEGSKA (reference sequence). CDR3 length: 14 residues. The CDR3 region is CSAISGTGTGELFF. The CDR3 DNA sequence: TGCAGTGCTATCTCCGGGACGGGCACCGGGGAGCTGTTTTTT.

In the case of this clonotype: Germline is not matched at one junction end, which may reflect a read error. The rearrangement links TRBV20-1 to TRBJ2-7; D perhaps matches TRBD2 (7 bases). Germline loops: CDR1 DFQATT, CDR2 SNEGSKA (reference sequence). The CDR3 sequence is 13 residues long. CDR3 residues: CSAIGRGGYEQYF. The CDR3 nucleotides read TGCAGTGCTATTGGAAGGGGGGGCTACGAGCAGTATTTC.

This clonotype was counted between two and nine times. The genes are TRBV30 and TRBJ2-5; D remains ambiguous. The CDR3 has 12 amino acids. Germline CDR1 and CDR2: GTSNPN and SVGIG (reference sequence). Trimming stripped 0 bases from V and 5 bases from J, with 7 bases between. The CDR3 region is CAWSVLGETQYF. As DNA, the CDR3 is TGTGCCTGGAGTGTATTGGGGGAGACCCAGTACTTC.

The gene calls are TRBV29-1 and TRBJ2-3, with 12 bases lining up with TRBD2. Germline trimming cut 6 bases from V and 6 bases from J; bases unmatched to any gene: 10. The CDR3 covers 15 residues. CDR1 is SQVTM, CDR2 ANQGSEA, per germline. CDR3 in amino acids: CSVRPTSGSGDTQYF. In DNA form, the CDR3 reads TGCAGCGTCCGACCGACTAGCGGGAGCGGGGATACGCAGTATTTT.

This chain connects TRBV25-1 to TRBJ2-3; a weak D match, TRBD2 (5 bases). V was trimmed by 2 bases and J by 2 bases, leaving 11 bases between them. Germline loops: CDR1 MGHDK, CDR2 SYGVNS. The CDR3 covers 15 residues. CDR3 sequence: CASSEEGRFTDTQYF. The CDR3, as DNA: TGTGCCAGCAGTGAAGAGGGCAGATTCACAGATACGCAGTATTTT.

The chain joins TRBV28 to TRBJ2-6, with 12 bases that match TRBD1. With V trimmed by 2 bases and J by 6 bases, 17 bases remained unmatched. The CDR3 sequence is 21 residues long. Germline V gene lookup returns CDR1 MDHEN and CDR2 SYDVKM. The CDR3 nucleotides are TGTGCCAGCAGTTTAAGTCCTGGGACAGGGGGCGCAAAGGGAAAGGCCAACGTCCTGACTTTC. Protein: CASSLSPGTGGAKGKANVLTF.

This chain joins TRBV6-2 or TRBV6-3 and TRBJ2-1; D not resolved. CDR1 is MNHEY, CDR2 SVGEGT, per germline. V gave up 5 bases and J gave up 2 bases, with 10 bases separating them. This CDR3 comprises 14 residues. DNA for the CDR3: TGTGCCAGCAGTCCCCGAAGGCCCTACAATGAGCAGTTCTTC. Translation gives CASSPRRPYNEQFF.

The gene calls are TRBV18 and TRBJ1-1; 9 bases fit TRBD1. Germline lookup yields CDR1 KGHSH and CDR2 LQKENI. The CDR3 loop spans 15 amino acids. V dropped 3 bases and J dropped 3; count of bases not matched to a gene: 5. The CDR3 here is CASSPRTGEDTEAFF. The CDR3 nucleotides are TGTGCCAGCTCACCCAGGACAGGGGAGGACACTGAAGCTTTCTTT.

The chain links TRBV28 to TRBJ2-7; 8 bases map to TRBD2. This CDR3 has 13 residues. Germline-derived CDR1 and CDR2 are MDHEN and SYDVKM. Trimming at V came to 7 bases and at J to 6 bases, leaving 8 bases not matched to a gene. CDR3: CASKRGGGPEQYF. The CDR3 DNA reads as TGTGCCAGCAAACGCGGCGGGGGGCCCGAGCAGTACTTC.

The rearrangement links TRBV5-6 to TRBJ2-7, with TRBD1 matching 7 bases. The CDR3 contains 17 residues. CDR1 is SGHDT, CDR2 YYEEEE, per germline. V dropped 1 base and J dropped 3; count of bases not matched to a gene: 13. CDR3 nucleotide sequence: TGTGCCAGCAGCTTGTTAATAGGGGGCCCCAGCGGCTACGAGCAGTACTTC. Its protein is CASSLLIGGPSGYEQYF.